These 18 T cell receptor beta chains were sequenced from one sample in a study of cytomegalovirus exposure and HLA in healthy donors (dated by TCRdb to the late 2010s). Library preparation was by the immunoSEQ multiplex PCR assay. A mixture of 60 forward primers for TCR Vbeta segments and 13 reverse primers for TCR Jbeta segments was used in the multiplex PCR. TCRdb carries this immuneACCESS record with in-frame sequences only. Its versions omit some clonotypes, under half of them owing to an unresolved V gene in the studies checked, with the rest unexplained. The sample table shows 150,000 to 200,000 clones, and roughly three quarters are seen once. Roughly 9% of the sample comes from the top ten. Sequencing was done on a sample of PBMCs. The receptors stem from a man aged 18-30 years in good health and CMV-seropositive.

The CDR3 DNA follows: TGTGCCAGCTCACTGACAGGGGATACGCAGTATTTT. This translates into CASSLTGDTQYF. This chain connects TRBV18 to TRBJ2-3; 7 nucleotides agree with TRBD1. V was clipped by 4 bases and J by 6 bases; unmatched bases: 1. Per germline, CDR1 KGHSH and CDR2 LQKENI. CDR3 length: 12 residues.

The gene calls are TRBV10-3 and TRBJ1-2; TRBD1 aligns across 10 bases. Germline CDR1 ENHRY, CDR2 SYGVKD. The CDR3 is 15 amino acids. V lost 3 bases, J lost 4 bases, and 5 bases stayed unmatched. CDR3 loop: CAISEVGQGVYGYTF. In DNA, the CDR3 is TGTGCCATCAGTGAAGTTGGACAGGGGGTCTATGGCTACACCTTC.

This clone was recorded only once. The chain joins TRBV7-8 to TRBJ2-7, with 8 nucleotides matching TRBD2. Trimming cost V 4 bases and J 8 bases; bases outside gene matches: 16. In germline, CDR1 is SGHVS, CDR2 FQNEAQ. This CDR3 is 16 amino acids long. The DNA of the CDR3 is TGTGCCAGCAGCTCAACACCGGGACTAGTAATAACCAAGCAGTACTTC. Its translation: CASSSTPGLVITKQYF.

The genes are TRBV12-5 and TRBJ1-4; D may be TRBD1 (6 bases). The germline CDR1 and CDR2 sequences are LGHNT and FRNRAP. V was pared by 1 base and J by 8 bases, with 17 bases between. The CDR3 runs 16 residues. The CDR3 DNA reads as TGTGCTAGTGGTTTGGACAGGGAAGACCCCTTCGAAAAACTGTTTTTT. Translated, it gives CASGLDREDPFEKLFF.

This rearrangement joins TRBV11-2 to TRBJ1-1, with D possibly TRBD1 on 5 matching bases. The CDR3 is 16 residues long. CDR1 is SGHAT and CDR2 is FQNNGV in the germline V gene. V was pared by 1 base and J by 5 bases, with 17 bases between. CDR3 coding DNA: TGTGCCAGCAGCTTAGGAAGGGGCGGGGTTTTTACTGAAGCTTTCTTT. Protein product: CASSLGRGGVFTEAFF.

The count of this clone is one. CDR3: CASSETGGSPLHF. The CDR3 DNA is TGTGCCAGCAGTGAAACAGGGGGGTCACCCCTCCACTTT. The gene calls are TRBV2 and TRBJ1-6; 8 bases line up with TRBD1. Per the germline V gene, CDR1 is SNHLY and CDR2 is FYNNEI. The CDR3 is 13 residues long. Trimming cost V 2 bases and J 10 bases; bases outside gene matches: 1.

The chain employs TRBV7-8 and TRBJ2-7; 8 bases align to TRBD1. The length of the CDR3 is 14 residues. Per the germline V gene, CDR1 is SGHVS and CDR2 is FQNEAQ. Trimming took 2 bases from V and 5 from J; bases not matched to a gene: 5. The CDR3 spells CASSLPDREDEQYF. The DNA of the CDR3 is TGTGCCAGCAGCTTACCGGACAGGGAGGACGAGCAGTACTTC. The whole variable domain, remainder taken from reference TRBV7-8 and TRBJ2-7, is GAGVSQSPRYKVAKRGQDVALRCDPISGHVSLFWYQQALGQGPEFLTYFQNEAQLDKSGLPSDRFFAERPEGSVSTLKIQRTQQEDSAVYLCASSLPDREDEQYFGPGTRLTVT.

The chain joins TRBV5-4 to TRBJ2-5; 7 bases agree with TRBD1. The trim removed 7 bases at V and 5 bases at J, leaving 8 bases unmatched. The CDR3 runs 13 residues. Germline assignment: CDR1 SGHNT and CDR2 YYREEE (reference sequence). CDR3 protein: CASGMGQPETQYF. CDR3 sequence (DNA): TGTGCCAGCGGGATGGGACAGCCGGAGACCCAGTACTTC.

This clone turned up a few times. V usage is TRBV5-1 and J usage is TRBJ2-6; D might be TRBD2 (5 bases). The V end lost 2 bases, the J end lost 0 bases, and 6 bases lay between the germline ends. The germline V gene encodes CDR1 SGHRS and CDR2 YFSETQ. The CDR3 contains 15 residues. CDR3 amino acids: CASSFRDSGANVLTF. The DNA of the CDR3 is TGCGCCAGCAGCTTCCGGGACTCTGGGGCCAACGTCCTGACTTTC.

This chain uses TRBV29-1 with TRBJ2-3; no reliable D call. CDR1 is SQVTM, CDR2 ANQGSEA, per germline. The V gene lost 8 bases and the J gene lost 0 bases, with 15 bases spanning the gap. The CDR3 has 14 residues. DNA of the CDR3: TGCAGCCTTAAATGGGCTGGGAGCACAGATACGCAGTATTTT. Translating gives CSLKWAGSTDTQYF.

The chain employs TRBV6-5 and TRBJ2-6, with a tentative D call TRBD2 (5 bases). The CDR3 is made up of 15 amino acids. The germline V gene has CDR1 MNHEY and CDR2 SVGAGI. V was cut by 8 bases and J by 0 bases, with 11 bases left in between. The DNA of the CDR3 is TGTGCCAGCCGGTCGGGGAGCTCTGGGGCCAACGTCCTGACTTTC. It encodes CASRSGSSGANVLTF.

The chain's CDR3 is CASSPTGSYNEQFF. The CDR3 DNA reads as TGTGCCAGCTCACCAACGGGGTCCTACAATGAGCAGTTCTTC. This chain joins TRBV18 and TRBJ2-1; TRBD2 might be the D (5 bases). CDR1 is KGHSH and CDR2 is LQKENI in the germline V gene. The CDR3 extends over 14 amino acids. Trimming left V 2 bases short and J 1 base short, with 6 bases between. Variable domain in full (rest from reference TRBV18 and TRBJ2-1): NAGVMQNPRHLVRRRGQEARLRCSPMKGHSHVYWYRQLPEEGLKFMVYLQKENIIDESGMPKERFSAEFPKEGPSILRIQQVVRGDSAAYFCASSPTGSYNEQFFGPGTRLTVL.

The chain uses TRBV6-4 and TRBJ2-6; D perhaps matches TRBD1 (6 bases). Trimming removed 2 bases from V and 0 bases from J, with 14 bases in between. The CDR3 sequence is 18 residues long. The germline gives CDR1 MRHNA, CDR2 SNTAGT. The CDR3 is CASSDQPTGPSGANVLTF. CDR3 in DNA: TGTGCCAGCAGTGACCAACCGACAGGCCCCTCTGGGGCCAACGTCCTGACTTTC.

This clone occurred a few times. The chain carries TRBV6-7 and TRBJ1-1; 8 nucleotides line up with TRBD1. TRBV6-7 carries the ORF label, with uncertain function. Trimming at V came to 2 bases and at J to 3 bases, leaving 5 bases not matched to a gene. The CDR3 has 15 amino acids. The CDR3: CASSYDDRGDTEAFF. CDR3 in DNA: TGTGCCAGCAGTTACGACGACAGGGGAGACACTGAAGCTTTCTTT.

The chain joins TRBV30 to TRBJ2-5; D is possibly TRBD2 (7 bases). Germline V lookup: CDR1 GTSNPN, CDR2 SVGIG (reference sequence). The CDR3 contains 13 residues. V was trimmed by 0 bases and J by 5 bases, leaving 10 bases between them. This CDR3 is CAWSVGGGETQYF. As DNA, the CDR3 is TGTGCCTGGAGTGTAGGGGGGGGCGAGACCCAGTACTTC.

The chain recombines TRBV6-5 with TRBJ1-2, with TRBD1 matching 7 bases. CDR1 and CDR2 (germline): MNHEY, SVGAGI. CDR3 length equals 14 residues. The V segment lost 2 bases and the J segment 3 bases; nucleotides outside the gene matches: 3. CDR3 DNA sequence: TGTGCCAGCAGTTACCATGGGACAGACTATGGCTACACCTTC. It translates to CASSYHGTDYGYTF.

The gene calls are TRBV2 and TRBJ2-3; no clear D gene. V lost 6 bases, J lost 2 bases, and 3 bases lay in between. CDR1 and CDR2 from the germline V gene are SNHLY and FYNNEI. The CDR3 runs to 11 residues. The chain's CDR3 is CASSYTDTQYF. CDR3 DNA: TGTGCCAGCAGCTACACAGATACGCAGTATTTT.

The chain uses TRBV4-1 and TRBJ2-2, with D possibly being TRBD2 (6 bases). With 2 bases removed from V and 6 bases from J, the gap between germline ends came to 25 bases. CDR1 and CDR2 (germline): MGHRA, YSYEKL. The CDR3 has 19 amino acids. CDR3 DNA: TGCGCCAGCAGCCAACTCCTGGATGGGGGAGGAAGTGGGGCCGGGGAGCTGTTTTTT. This translates into CASSQLLDGGGSGAGELFF.